This T cell receptor (beta chain) was sequenced in a study of blood T cells in healthy people across ages. Notes on the study in general: Versus aged donors, long-lived donors had higher diversity and more naive CD4+ cells.

CDR3 length equals 17 residues. Between the trimmed V and J ends, which lost 0 bases and 3 bases, there was a span of 17 bases. Germline CDR1 LGHNA, CDR2 YSLEER. Each individual donor underwent a draw of about 9.1 milliliters of peripheral blood. Sample-barcoded 5' priming and a J-beta primer mix drove a second PCR of about 6 to 12 cycles. MiXCR, run by TCRdb on the 5' RACE reads, gives a single entry per CDR3 protein. The sample records 1.2 million to 1.5 million distinct CDR3 sequences, almost 60% being singletons. For this clonotype: Its antigen remains unknown.

This TCR came from a man aged 18 to 35 in good health. J is TRBJ1-1 and V is TRBV4-3, with a tentative D call TRBD1 (5 bases). The sequencing sample was made of blood. The CDR3 spells CASSQDWGGGGYTEAFF. CDR3 sequence (DNA): TGCGCCAGCAGCCAAGATTGGGGCGGGGGGGGATACACTGAAGCTTTCTTT.